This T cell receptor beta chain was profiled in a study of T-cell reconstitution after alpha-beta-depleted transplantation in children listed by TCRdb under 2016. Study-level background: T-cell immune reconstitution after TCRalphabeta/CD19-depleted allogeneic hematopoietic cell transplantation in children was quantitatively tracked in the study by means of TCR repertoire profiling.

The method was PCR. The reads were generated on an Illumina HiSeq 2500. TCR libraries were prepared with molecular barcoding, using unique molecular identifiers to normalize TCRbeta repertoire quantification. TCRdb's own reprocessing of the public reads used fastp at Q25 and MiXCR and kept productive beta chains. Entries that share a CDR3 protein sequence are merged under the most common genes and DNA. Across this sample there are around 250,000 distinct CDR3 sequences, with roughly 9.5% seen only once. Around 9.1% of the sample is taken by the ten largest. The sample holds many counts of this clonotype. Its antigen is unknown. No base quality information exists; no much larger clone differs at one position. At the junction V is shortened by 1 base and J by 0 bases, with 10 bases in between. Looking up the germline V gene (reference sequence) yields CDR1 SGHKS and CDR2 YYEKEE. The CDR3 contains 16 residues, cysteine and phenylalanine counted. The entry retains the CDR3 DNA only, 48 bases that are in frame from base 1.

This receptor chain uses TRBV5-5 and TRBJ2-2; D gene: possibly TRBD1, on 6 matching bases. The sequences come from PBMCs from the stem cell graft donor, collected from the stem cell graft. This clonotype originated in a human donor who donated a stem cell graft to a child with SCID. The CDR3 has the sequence CASSLNKGANTGELFF. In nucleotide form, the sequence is TGTGCCAGCAGCTTGAATAAGGGGGCGAACACCGGGGAGCTGTTTTTT.